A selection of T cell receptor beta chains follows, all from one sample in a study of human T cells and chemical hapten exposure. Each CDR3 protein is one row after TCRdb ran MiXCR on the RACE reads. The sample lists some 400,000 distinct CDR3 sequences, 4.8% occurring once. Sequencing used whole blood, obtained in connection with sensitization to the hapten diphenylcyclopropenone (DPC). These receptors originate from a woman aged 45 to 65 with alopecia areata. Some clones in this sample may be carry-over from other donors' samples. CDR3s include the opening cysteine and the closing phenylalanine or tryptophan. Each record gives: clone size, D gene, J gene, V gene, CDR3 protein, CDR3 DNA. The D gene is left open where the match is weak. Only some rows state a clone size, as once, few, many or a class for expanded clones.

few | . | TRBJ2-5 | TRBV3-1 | CASSQGLAPETQYF | TGTGCCAGCAGCCAAGGATTAGCCCCAGAGACCCAGTACTTC
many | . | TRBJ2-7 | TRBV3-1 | CASSPRQTSSYEQYF | TGTGCCAGCAGCCCCCGACAGACGAGCTCCTACGAGCAGTACTTC
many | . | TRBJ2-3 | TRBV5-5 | CASNVDLDTQYF | TGTGCCAGCAACGTTGATCTAGATACGCAGTATTTT
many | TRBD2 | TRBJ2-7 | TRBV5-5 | CASSLGQAGPPYEQYF | TGTGCCAGCAGCTTGGGGCAAGCGGGGCCCCCCTACGAGCAGTACTTC
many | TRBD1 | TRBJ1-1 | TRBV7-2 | CASSFNGQGVTEAFF | TGTGCCAGCAGCTTCAATGGACAGGGGGTCACTGAAGCTTTCTTT
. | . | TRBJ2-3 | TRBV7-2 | CASSRVPYTDTQYF | TGTGCCAGCAGCCGAGTACCTTACACAGATACGCAGTATTTT
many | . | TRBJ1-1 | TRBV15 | CATSRDGGQGTEAFF | TGTGCCACCAGCAGAGACGGGGGCCAGGGCACTGAAGCTTTCTTT
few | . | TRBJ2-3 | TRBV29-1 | CSADPTDTQYF | TGCAGCGCAGACCCCACAGATACGCAGTATTTT
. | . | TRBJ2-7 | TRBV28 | CASSLRRDDQYF | TGTGCCAGCAGTTTACGGAGGGATGACCAGTACTTC
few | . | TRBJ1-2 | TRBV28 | CASSLSGQGSRGYTF | TGTGCCAGCAGTTTATCAGGGCAGGGATCCCGTGGCTACACCTTC
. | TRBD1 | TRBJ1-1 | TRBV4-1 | CASSQGVDRVTTEAFF | TGCGCCAGCAGCCAAGGGGTGGACAGGGTAACGACTGAAGCTTTCTTT
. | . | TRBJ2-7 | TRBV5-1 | CASSLDGYGEQYF | TGCGCCAGCAGCTTGGATGGGTATGGCGAGCAGTACTTC
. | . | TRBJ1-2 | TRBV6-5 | CASRSLEGANYGYTF | TGTGCCAGTCGTTCCCTCGAGGGGGCTAACTATGGCTACACCTTC
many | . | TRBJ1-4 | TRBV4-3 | CASSQAWGLNEKLFF | TGCGCCAGCAGCCAAGCCTGGGGATTAAATGAAAAACTGTTTTTT
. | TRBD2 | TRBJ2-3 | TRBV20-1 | CSAREASGRSVVQYF | TGCAGTGCTAGAGAGGCTAGCGGGAGGTCCGTAGTGCAGTATTTT
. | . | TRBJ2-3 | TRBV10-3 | CAISGYTGITTDTQYF | TGTGCCATCAGTGGTTACACGGGGATAACCACAGATACGCAGTATTTT
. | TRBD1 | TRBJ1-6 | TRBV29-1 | CSVGQGVGSPLHF | TGCAGCGTTGGACAGGGTGTCGGTTCACCCCTCCACTTT
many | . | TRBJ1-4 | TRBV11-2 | CASSPGTTRGEKLFF | TGTGCCAGCAGCCCTGGGACAACTCGGGGTGAAAAACTGTTTTTT
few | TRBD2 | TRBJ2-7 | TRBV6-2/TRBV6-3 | CASSYYGSSGSYEQYF | TGTGCCAGCAGTTACTATGGGTCTAGCGGGAGCTACGAGCAGTACTTC
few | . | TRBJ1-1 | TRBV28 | CASSFSPDAEAFF | TGTGCCAGCAGTTTTTCCCCAGACGCTGAAGCTTTCTTT
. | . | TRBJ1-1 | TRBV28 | CASRLEHTEAFF | TGTGCCAGCAGACTTGAGCACACTGAAGCTTTCTTT
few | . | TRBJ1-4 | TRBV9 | CASSVGGAATNEKLFF | TGTGCCAGCAGCGTAGGGGGGGCAGCAACTAATGAAAAACTGTTTTTT
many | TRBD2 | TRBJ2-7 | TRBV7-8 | CASSSDAGGLTYEQYF | TGTGCCAGCAGCTCAGACGCGGGAGGGCTTACCTACGAGCAGTACTTC
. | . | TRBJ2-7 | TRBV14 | CASSPPAAAHEQYF | TGTGCCAGCAGCCCTCCCGCGGCAGCCCACGAGCAGTACTTC
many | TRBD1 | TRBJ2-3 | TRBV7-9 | CASSLTGEADTQYF | TGTGCCAGCAGCTTGACAGGGGAGGCAGATACGCAGTATTTT
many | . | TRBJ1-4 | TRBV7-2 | CASSLIPEDEKLFF | TGTGCCAGCAGCTTAATCCCAGAGGATGAAAAACTGTTTTTT
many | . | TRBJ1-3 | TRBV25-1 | CASSEESTGNTIYF | TGTGCCAGCAGTGAGGAGAGTACTGGAAACACCATATATTTT
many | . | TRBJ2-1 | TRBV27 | CASSWGVNEQFF | TGTGCCAGCAGTTGGGGGGTCAATGAGCAGTTCTTC
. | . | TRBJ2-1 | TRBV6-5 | CASSLTLVTNEQFF | TGTGCCAGCAGTTTGACCCTAGTTACCAATGAGCAGTTCTTC
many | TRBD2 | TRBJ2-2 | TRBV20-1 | CSAREREIPGELFF | TGCAGTGCTAGAGAGCGGGAGATACCCGGGGAGCTGTTTTTT
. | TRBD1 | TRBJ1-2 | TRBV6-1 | CASSEKTGWYYGYTF | TGTGCCAGCAGTGAGAAGACAGGGTGGTACTATGGCTACACCTTC
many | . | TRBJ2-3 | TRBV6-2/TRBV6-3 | CASSQPGHLRDTQYF | TGTGCCAGCAGTCAACCGGGACACCTAAGAGATACGCAGTATTTT
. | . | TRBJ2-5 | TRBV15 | CATSRDPAGVKETQYF | TGTGCCACCAGCAGAGACCCCGCAGGGGTTAAGGAGACCCAGTACTTC
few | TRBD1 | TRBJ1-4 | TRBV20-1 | CSATTGGDENLFF | TGCAGTGCTACGACAGGGGGAGATGAAAATCTGTTTTTT
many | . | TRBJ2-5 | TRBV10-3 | CAISDGARGETQYF | TGTGCCATCAGTGATGGGGCTCGGGGAGAGACCCAGTACTTC
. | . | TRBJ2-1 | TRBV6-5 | CASSHPAGFSYNEQFF | TGTGCCAGCAGTCATCCCGCAGGGTTCTCCTACAATGAGCAGTTCTTC
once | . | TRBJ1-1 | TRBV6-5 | CASSYSSGQPYTEAFF | TGTGCCAGCAGTTACTCTTCGGGGCAGCCGTACACTGAAGCTTTCTTT
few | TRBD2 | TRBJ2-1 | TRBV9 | CASSVRSGGNEQFF | TGTGCCAGCAGCGTACGTAGCGGGGGGAATGAGCAGTTCTTC
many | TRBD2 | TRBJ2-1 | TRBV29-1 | CSLEGSGGRDEQFF | TGCAGTCTTGAGGGGAGCGGGGGAAGGGATGAGCAGTTCTTC
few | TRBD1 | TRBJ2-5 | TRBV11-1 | CASSSQGLQETQYF | TGTGCCAGCAGCTCACAGGGGCTCCAAGAGACCCAGTACTTC
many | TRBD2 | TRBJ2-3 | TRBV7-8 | CASSLGLAGLTDTQYF | TGTGCCAGCAGCTTAGGACTAGCGGGCCTAACAGATACGCAGTATTTT
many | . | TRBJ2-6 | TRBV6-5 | CASSYTRAGANVLTF | TGTGCCAGCAGTTATACTAGGGCTGGGGCCAACGTCCTGACTTTC
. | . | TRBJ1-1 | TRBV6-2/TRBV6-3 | CASSVSWNEAFF | TGTGCCAGCAGCGTCAGTTGGAATGAAGCTTTCTTT
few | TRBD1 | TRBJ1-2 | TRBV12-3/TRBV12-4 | CASSPRTGRGYTF | TGTGCCAGCAGTCCTAGGACAGGTCGGGGCTACACCTTC
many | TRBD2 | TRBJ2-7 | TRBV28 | CASRPGGPGEQYF | TGTGCCAGCAGACCGGGAGGGCCAGGCGAGCAGTACTTC
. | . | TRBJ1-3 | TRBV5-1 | CASSRWTAEGSGNTIYF | TGCGCCAGCAGCCGCTGGACGGCCGAGGGCTCTGGAAACACCATATATTTT
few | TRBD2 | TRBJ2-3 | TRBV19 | CASSNPGGDTQYF | TGTGCCAGTAGTAACCCGGGAGGAGATACGCAGTATTTT
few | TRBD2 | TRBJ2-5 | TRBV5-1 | CASSLTSGGLETQYF | TGCGCCAGCAGCTTGACTAGCGGGGGGTTGGAGACCCAGTACTTC
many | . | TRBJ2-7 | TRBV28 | CASGSGTASSYEQYF | TGTGCCAGCGGCTCCGGGACGGCCAGCTCCTACGAGCAGTACTTC
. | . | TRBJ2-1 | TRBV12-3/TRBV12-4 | CASRQGVGEQFF | TGTGCCAGCAGGCAGGGTGTGGGTGAGCAGTTCTTC
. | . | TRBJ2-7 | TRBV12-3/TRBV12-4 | CASSFYGRGEQYF | TGTGCCAGCAGTTTCTATGGCAGGGGCGAGCAGTACTTC